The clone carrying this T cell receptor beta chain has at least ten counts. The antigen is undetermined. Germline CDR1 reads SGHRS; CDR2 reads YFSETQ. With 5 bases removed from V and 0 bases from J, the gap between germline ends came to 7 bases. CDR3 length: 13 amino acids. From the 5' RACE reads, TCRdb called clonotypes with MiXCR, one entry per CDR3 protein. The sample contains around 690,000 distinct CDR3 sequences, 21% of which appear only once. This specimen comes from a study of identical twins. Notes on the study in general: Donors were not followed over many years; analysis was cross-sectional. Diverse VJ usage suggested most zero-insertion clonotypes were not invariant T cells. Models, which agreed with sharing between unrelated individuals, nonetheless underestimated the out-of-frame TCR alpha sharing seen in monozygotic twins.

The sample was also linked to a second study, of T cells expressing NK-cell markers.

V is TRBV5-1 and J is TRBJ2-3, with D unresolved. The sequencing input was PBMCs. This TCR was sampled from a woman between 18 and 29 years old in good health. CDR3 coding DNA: TGCGCCAGCAGAGAGGACAGCACAGATACGCAGTATTTT. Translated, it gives CASREDSTDTQYF.